This is a list of T cell receptor beta chains from one sample in a study of cytomegalovirus exposure and HLA in healthy donors. Repertoires were generated with immunoSEQ multiplex PCR, while TCRdb's copy carries only in-frame clones and drops some. The sample includes about 160,000 clones, roughly three quarters of them seen just once. The sequencing sample was made of PBMCs. These receptors were taken from a male donor in good health and CMV-seropositive. CDR3s include the opening cysteine and the closing phenylalanine or tryptophan. D genes are given only for firm matches. Size is stated for part of the rows, as once, few or many counts, or as a class when the clone is expanded.

j_call: TRBJ2-7
d_call: TRBD2
v_call: TRBV4-2
clone_size: .
cdr3_nt: TGTGCCAGCAGCCAAGATAGACTAGCGGGGACGAAGCAGTACTTC
cdr3_aa: CASSQDRLAGTKQYF

j_call: TRBJ1-1
d_call: .
v_call: TRBV15
clone_size: .
cdr3_nt: TGTGCCACCAGCAGATTGCCCCTCGGGGGGAACACTGAAGCTTTCTTT
cdr3_aa: CATSRLPLGGNTEAFF

j_call: TRBJ2-1
d_call: .
v_call: TRBV5-1
clone_size: .
cdr3_nt: TGCGCCAGCAGCTTGGCCTCGGGACTGTACAATGAGCAGTTCTTC
cdr3_aa: CASSLASGLYNEQFF

j_call: TRBJ2-2
d_call: .
v_call: TRBV9
clone_size: .
cdr3_nt: TGTGCCAGCAGCGTAGCAGGGGACGCCGGGGAGCTGTTTTTT
cdr3_aa: CASSVAGDAGELFF

j_call: TRBJ1-3
d_call: .
v_call: TRBV30
clone_size: .
cdr3_nt: TGTGCCTGGTTCGACAGGAGCTCTGGAAACACCATATATTTT
cdr3_aa: CAWFDRSSGNTIYF

j_call: TRBJ1-6
d_call: TRBD1
v_call: TRBV6-4
clone_size: .
cdr3_nt: TGTGCCAGCAGTGACCGGGGACAGCTAAAAACGGATAATTCACCCCTCCACTTT
cdr3_aa: CASSDRGQLKTDNSPLHF

j_call: TRBJ2-3
d_call: TRBD2
v_call: TRBV29-1
clone_size: .
cdr3_nt: TGCAGCGCCGGACTAGCGGGGGGGGATACGCAGTATTTT
cdr3_aa: CSAGLAGGDTQYF

j_call: TRBJ2-3
d_call: TRBD2
v_call: TRBV11-2
clone_size: .
cdr3_nt: TGTGCCAGCAGACTGACCGGGGGGAAGGGGGATACGCAGTATTTT
cdr3_aa: CASRLTGGKGDTQYF

j_call: TRBJ1-2
d_call: TRBD1
v_call: TRBV29-1
clone_size: .
cdr3_nt: TGCAGCGTTGAACTCGGGACAGGGGTTTATGGCTACACCTTC
cdr3_aa: CSVELGTGVYGYTF

j_call: TRBJ1-4
d_call: .
v_call: TRBV5-1
clone_size: .
cdr3_nt: TGCGCCAGCAGCTCCCACAGAAATGAAAAACTGTTTTTT
cdr3_aa: CASSSHRNEKLFF

j_call: TRBJ1-3
d_call: .
v_call: TRBV6-5
clone_size: .
cdr3_nt: TGTGCCAGCATCAGCGCCAACGGAAACACCATATATTTT
cdr3_aa: CASISANGNTIYF

j_call: TRBJ2-4
d_call: TRBD2
v_call: TRBV6-5
clone_size: .
cdr3_nt: TGTGCCAGCAGTTCACCGGGGGGTGCTAACATTCAGTACTTC
cdr3_aa: CASSSPGGANIQYF

j_call: TRBJ1-4
d_call: TRBD1
v_call: TRBV6-6
clone_size: .
cdr3_nt: TGTGCCAGCAGTTACCGTAGGACAGGGGGCGAGGAAAAACTGTTTTTT
cdr3_aa: CASSYRRTGGEEKLFF

j_call: TRBJ2-7
d_call: .
v_call: TRBV11-2
clone_size: .
cdr3_nt: TGTGCCAGCAGCCTAAGGTCCCGAGGGTCGACCTACGAGCAGTACTTC
cdr3_aa: CASSLRSRGSTYEQYF

j_call: TRBJ2-1
d_call: .
v_call: TRBV5-4
clone_size: .
cdr3_nt: TGTGCCAGCAGCTGGGCCGCGAGCTCCTACAATGAGCAGTTCTTC
cdr3_aa: CASSWAASSYNEQFF

j_call: TRBJ2-1
d_call: TRBD2
v_call: TRBV7-9
clone_size: .
cdr3_nt: TGTGCCAGCAGCCCTAGGACTAGCCCGTACAATGAGCAGTTCTTC
cdr3_aa: CASSPRTSPYNEQFF

j_call: TRBJ2-6
d_call: .
v_call: TRBV12-2
clone_size: .
cdr3_nt: TGTGCAAGTCGTAATAACAGGGGGCGATCCTCTGGGGCCAACGTCCTGACTTTC
cdr3_aa: CASRNNRGRSSGANVLTF

j_call: TRBJ2-7
d_call: TRBD1
v_call: TRBV6-5
clone_size: .
cdr3_nt: TGTGCCAGCAGTGATGGGACAGGTAACTACGAGCAGTACTTC
cdr3_aa: CASSDGTGNYEQYF

j_call: TRBJ2-7
d_call: .
v_call: TRBV7-2
clone_size: .
cdr3_nt: TGTGCCAGCGGTCTGGGGGCGTCCTACGAGCAGTACTTC
cdr3_aa: CASGLGASYEQYF

j_call: TRBJ2-5
d_call: TRBD2
v_call: TRBV7-8
clone_size: .
cdr3_nt: TGTGCCAGCAGAAGCTCTAGCGGGGGGCGAGAGACCCAGTACTTC
cdr3_aa: CASRSSSGGRETQYF

j_call: TRBJ1-6
d_call: .
v_call: TRBV7-9
clone_size: .
cdr3_nt: TGTGCCAGCAGCTTGGGCCGAGACTATAATTCACCCCTCCACTTT
cdr3_aa: CASSLGRDYNSPLHF

j_call: TRBJ1-5
d_call: TRBD1
v_call: TRBV30
clone_size: .
cdr3_nt: TGTGCCTGGAGTGGGGGACAGGGGGTCAATCAGCCCCAGCATTTT
cdr3_aa: CAWSGGQGVNQPQHF

j_call: TRBJ1-1
d_call: TRBD1
v_call: TRBV5-1
clone_size: few
cdr3_nt: TGCGCCAGCAGCGGAGGGGACAGCCTTCCGAAGGAAGCTTTCTTT
cdr3_aa: CASSGGDSLPKEAFF

j_call: TRBJ2-7
d_call: TRBD1
v_call: TRBV19
clone_size: .
cdr3_nt: TGTGCCAGTAGTATAGCGGATACCGGGGACAGAAACTTC
cdr3_aa: CASSIADTGDRNF

j_call: TRBJ2-7
d_call: TRBD1
v_call: TRBV6-6
clone_size: .
cdr3_nt: TGTGCCAGCAGTTACTCTCCAGGGGGCAGCTCCTACGAGCAGTACTTC
cdr3_aa: CASSYSPGGSSYEQYF

j_call: TRBJ2-5
d_call: .
v_call: TRBV5-1
clone_size: .
cdr3_nt: TGCGCCAGCAGCTCGTATCGGACAGAGACGGAGACCCAGTACTTC
cdr3_aa: CASSSYRTETETQYF

j_call: TRBJ2-7
d_call: .
v_call: TRBV6-1
clone_size: .
cdr3_nt: TGTGCCAGCAGTGAGTTGGGCAATCCCTACGAGCAGTACTTC
cdr3_aa: CASSELGNPYEQYF

j_call: TRBJ1-1
d_call: .
v_call: TRBV5-4
clone_size: once
cdr3_nt: TGTGCCAGCAGTCTCTCCCCCGGGGTCATGAACACTGAAGCTTTCTTT
cdr3_aa: CASSLSPGVMNTEAFF

j_call: TRBJ2-1
d_call: TRBD2
v_call: TRBV11-1
clone_size: .
cdr3_nt: TGTGCCAGCAGCTTACCCAGCGGGGGGCCCTATGAGCAGTTCTTC
cdr3_aa: CASSLPSGGPYEQFF

j_call: TRBJ1-3
d_call: .
v_call: TRBV5-1
clone_size: .
cdr3_nt: TGCGCCAGCAGCTCCCAGGGCGGGACTCCCGGAAACACCATATATTTT
cdr3_aa: CASSSQGGTPGNTIYF

j_call: TRBJ1-4
d_call: .
v_call: TRBV25-1
clone_size: .
cdr3_nt: TGTGCCAGCAGTCTAATAGGCGGGGGACTTGAAAAACTGTTTTTT
cdr3_aa: CASSLIGGGLEKLFF

j_call: TRBJ1-2
d_call: .
v_call: TRBV6-4
clone_size: few
cdr3_nt: TGTGCCAGCAGACCGACGGGGATCCCTAACTATGGCTACACCTTC
cdr3_aa: CASRPTGIPNYGYTF

j_call: TRBJ1-1
d_call: .
v_call: TRBV6-6
clone_size: .
cdr3_nt: TGTGCCAGCAGTTACGGGCAATACACTGAAGCTTTCTTT
cdr3_aa: CASSYGQYTEAFF

j_call: TRBJ2-3
d_call: TRBD2
v_call: TRBV12-5
clone_size: few
cdr3_nt: TGTGCTAGTGCCCGAGGGAGCGGGGGCCTAACAGATACGCAGTATTTT
cdr3_aa: CASARGSGGLTDTQYF

j_call: TRBJ2-2
d_call: .
v_call: TRBV7-2
clone_size: .
cdr3_nt: TGTGCCAGCAGCTTAGCGGGGGGGCGGGTCGGGGAGCTGTTTTTT
cdr3_aa: CASSLAGGRVGELFF

j_call: TRBJ2-7
d_call: .
v_call: TRBV5-4
clone_size: .
cdr3_nt: TGTGCCAGCAGCTTGCGTCAGGGGAGCGAGCAGTACTTC
cdr3_aa: CASSLRQGSEQYF

j_call: TRBJ2-5
d_call: TRBD1
v_call: TRBV5-1
clone_size: .
cdr3_nt: TGCGCCAGCAGCCAAACAGGGGTTGGAGAGACCCAGTACTTC
cdr3_aa: CASSQTGVGETQYF

j_call: TRBJ2-3
d_call: .
v_call: TRBV5-1
clone_size: .
cdr3_nt: TGCGCCAGCAGCTTGGTCGGGGGAGGCACAGATACGCAGTATTTT
cdr3_aa: CASSLVGGGTDTQYF

j_call: TRBJ1-3
d_call: TRBD1
v_call: TRBV15
clone_size: .
cdr3_nt: TGTGCCACCAGCGGGGACAGAGGCTCTGGAAACACCATATATTTT
cdr3_aa: CATSGDRGSGNTIYF

j_call: TRBJ2-7
d_call: TRBD1
v_call: TRBV4-3
clone_size: few
cdr3_nt: TGCGCCAGCAGTCCCTCCGGGACAGGGGTCTACGAGCAGTACTTC
cdr3_aa: CASSPSGTGVYEQYF

j_call: TRBJ2-1
d_call: TRBD2
v_call: TRBV7-3
clone_size: .
cdr3_nt: TGTGCCAGCAGCCCTCGTAGCGGGGCCTCCTACAATGAGCAGTTCTTC
cdr3_aa: CASSPRSGASYNEQFF

j_call: TRBJ2-1
d_call: TRBD2
v_call: TRBV4-1
clone_size: .
cdr3_nt: TGCGCCAGCAGCCAAGAATCCCCCTACGGGGGGTCACACAACAATGAGCAGTTCTTC
cdr3_aa: CASSQESPYGGSHNNEQFF

j_call: TRBJ1-6
d_call: .
v_call: TRBV6-5
clone_size: .
cdr3_nt: TGTGCCAGCAGCGTACAGGGAGAAGGTTCACCCCTCCACTTT
cdr3_aa: CASSVQGEGSPLHF

j_call: TRBJ1-5
d_call: TRBD1
v_call: TRBV7-6
clone_size: few
cdr3_nt: TGTGCCAGCAGCTTAGCAGGGGGCGAGGAGCCCCAGCATTTT
cdr3_aa: CASSLAGGEEPQHF

j_call: TRBJ1-2
d_call: TRBD1
v_call: TRBV7-9
clone_size: .
cdr3_nt: TGTGCCAGCAGCCTATCCAGGACAGGGTCTGGCTACACCTTC
cdr3_aa: CASSLSRTGSGYTF

j_call: TRBJ2-7
d_call: TRBD1
v_call: TRBV5-4
clone_size: .
cdr3_nt: TGTGCCAGCAGCCTCGGAGGGACAGGGACCTACGAGCAGTACTTC
cdr3_aa: CASSLGGTGTYEQYF

j_call: TRBJ1-2
d_call: .
v_call: TRBV30
clone_size: once
cdr3_nt: TGTGCCTGGACTGGGGGAGGGGTTGAGAGCTACACCTTC
cdr3_aa: CAWTGGGVESYTF

j_call: TRBJ2-7
d_call: .
v_call: TRBV12-5
clone_size: few
cdr3_nt: TGTGCTAGTGGTCCGGCAGCGTTCTCCTACGAGCAGTACTTC
cdr3_aa: CASGPAAFSYEQYF

j_call: TRBJ2-5
d_call: TRBD2
v_call: TRBV5-1
clone_size: .
cdr3_nt: TGCGCCAGCAGCCGACAGGCGGGAGGGGAGACCCAGTACTTC
cdr3_aa: CASSRQAGGETQYF

j_call: TRBJ1-3
d_call: .
v_call: TRBV7-9
clone_size: .
cdr3_nt: TGTGCCAGCAGCCTTATACTCGGAAACACCATATATTTT
cdr3_aa: CASSLILGNTIYF

j_call: TRBJ1-1
d_call: TRBD1
v_call: TRBV11-2
clone_size: .
cdr3_nt: TGTGCCAGCAGCTCCCCACGGTCTGGGACAGGGGAAGCTTTCTTT
cdr3_aa: CASSSPRSGTGEAFF

j_call: TRBJ2-7
d_call: .
v_call: TRBV25-1
clone_size: once
cdr3_nt: TGTGCCAGCAGTGGGCCCGCCCGCGAGCAGTACTTC
cdr3_aa: CASSGPAREQYF